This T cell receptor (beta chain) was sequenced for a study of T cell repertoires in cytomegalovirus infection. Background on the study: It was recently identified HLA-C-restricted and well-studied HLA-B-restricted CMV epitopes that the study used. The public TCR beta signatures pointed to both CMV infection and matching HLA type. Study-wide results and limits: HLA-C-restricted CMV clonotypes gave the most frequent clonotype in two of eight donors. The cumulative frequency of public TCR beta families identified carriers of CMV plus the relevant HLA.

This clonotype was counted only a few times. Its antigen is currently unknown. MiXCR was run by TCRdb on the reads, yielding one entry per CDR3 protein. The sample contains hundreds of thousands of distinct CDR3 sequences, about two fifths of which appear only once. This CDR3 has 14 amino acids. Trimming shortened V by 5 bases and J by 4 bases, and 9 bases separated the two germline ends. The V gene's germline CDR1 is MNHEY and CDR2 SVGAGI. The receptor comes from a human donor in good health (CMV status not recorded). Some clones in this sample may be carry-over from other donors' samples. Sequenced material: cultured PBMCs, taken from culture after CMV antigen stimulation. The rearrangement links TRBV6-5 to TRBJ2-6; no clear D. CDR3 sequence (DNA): TGTGCCAGCAGTGCAACCTGGGGGGCCAACGTCCTGACTTTC. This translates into CASSATWGANVLTF.